The 27 T cell receptor beta chains listed next were all sequenced from one sample in a study of control samples from healthy donors and cancer patients (dated by TCRdb to about 2020). The method was the immunoSEQ multiplex PCR assay. TCRdb re-hosts the immuneACCESS table, in-frame sequences only. Its copies lack some clones; in the studies checked, an unresolved V gene accounts for under half of them, and the cause for the rest is not known. A total of 100,000 to 150,000 clones appear in this sample, 85% to 95% of them only once. Just under 0.6% of the sample lies in the top ten. Material for sequencing was PBMCs. These receptors were obtained from a man older than 75 with head and neck cancer.

The chain links TRBV29-1 to TRBJ2-1; D not resolved. The CDR3 totals 15 residues. Germline-derived CDR1 and CDR2 are SQVTM and ANQGSEA. Trimming left V 2 bases short and J 7 bases short, with 18 bases between. CDR3 region: CSVETLGKRNNEQFF. In nucleotides, the CDR3 is TGCAGCGTTGAAACGTTGGGAAAACGTAATAATGAGCAGTTCTTC.

V gene TRBV29-1 combines with J gene TRBJ1-1; no clear D. The CDR3 extends over 13 amino acids. Per germline, CDR1 SQVTM and CDR2 ANQGSEA. Between the trimmed V and J ends, which lost 6 bases and 6 bases, there was a span of 17 bases. CDR3 residues: CSVPPPESAEAFF. The CDR3 DNA sequence: TGCAGCGTCCCCCCTCCGGAGAGCGCTGAAGCTTTCTTT.

The rearrangement links TRBV7-2 to TRBJ1-2; D is unresolved. The CDR3 loop spans 12 amino acids. Germline CDR1 is SGHTA and CDR2 is FQGNSA. Deletions cut 6 bases from V and 3 bases from J, with 8 bases between. In nucleotides, the CDR3 is TGTGCCAGCAGAGCAGCATACTATGGCTACACCTTC. Protein: CASRAAYYGYTF.

This chain connects TRBV28 to TRBJ1-5; D remains unclear. The germline V gene has CDR1 MDHEN and CDR2 SYDVKM. Between the trimmed V and J ends, which lost 6 bases and 1 base, there was a span of 16 bases. The length of the CDR3 is 16 residues. DNA for the CDR3: TGTGCCAGCAGCACCTCAGGAATCGGGAGCAATCAGCCCCAGCATTTT. This gives the protein CASSTSGIGSNQPQHF.

The chain is built from TRBV9 and TRBJ2-3; D unresolved. The CDR3 totals 15 residues. Germline V CDR1 and CDR2: SGDLS, YYNGEE. V gave up 6 bases and J gave up 0 bases, with 14 bases separating them. The CDR3 DNA follows: TGTGCCAGCACTATCGCAGGTTACAGCACAGATACGCAGTATTTT. Amino acids: CASTIAGYSTDTQYF. The whole variable domain, remainder taken from reference TRBV9 and TRBJ2-3, is DSGVTQTPKHLITATGQRVTLRCSPRSGDLSVYWYQQSLDQGLQFLIQYYNGEERAKGNILERFSAQQFPDLHSELNLSSLELGDSALYFCASTIAGYSTDTQYFGPGTRLTVL.

This sequence joins TRBV6-5 and TRBJ2-7, with unresolved D. The ends were cut back, 5 bases at V and 2 bases at J, with 16 bases in the middle. CDR1 is MNHEY and CDR2 is SVGAGI in the germline V gene. The CDR3 covers 15 residues. The CDR3 DNA sequence: TGTGCCAGCAGTCGGCTTTTATCCCCAGCCTACGAGCAGTACTTC. This gives the protein CASSRLLSPAYEQYF.

In this sample, this clone turned up once. This chain joins TRBV3-1 (or the pseudogene TRBV3-2) and TRBJ2-3; D call uncertain. Germline CDR1 LGHDT, CDR2 YNNKEL (reference sequence). This CDR3 comprises 12 residues. V shed 1 base and J shed 5 bases, with 4 bases lying between them. This CDR3 is CASSQVEDTQYF. The CDR3 bases are TGTGCCAGCAGCCAAGTTGAAGATACGCAGTATTTT.

The CDR3 is CASSSTGGWYGYTF. In nucleotides, the CDR3 is TGTGCCAGCAGTTCGACAGGGGGCTGGTATGGCTACACCTTC. The V and J genes are TRBV27 and TRBJ1-2; 10 bases match TRBD1. Germline V gene lookup returns CDR1 MNHEY and CDR2 SMNVEV (reference sequence). V lost 4 bases to trimming and J lost 5 bases; unmatched junction nucleotides: 4. This CDR3 is built from 14 residues.

This sequence joins TRBV10-2 and TRBJ1-1; maybe TRBD1 (5 bases). V was pared by 6 bases and J by 7 bases, with 24 bases between. Germline assignment: CDR1 WSHSY and CDR2 SAAADI. The CDR3 length is 16 residues. CDR3 sequence: CASSGGEATPRGEAFF. CDR3 coding DNA: TGCGCCAGCAGCGGGGGGGAGGCGACACCAAGGGGTGAAGCTTTCTTT.

The chain carries TRBV7-6 and TRBJ2-3, with D possibly matching TRBD2 (6 bases). CDR3 length equals 15 residues. V lost 5 bases, J lost 2 bases, and 14 bases lay in between. The V gene's germline CDR1 is SGHVS and CDR2 FNYEAQ. The CDR3 DNA is TGTGCCAGCAGCGCGACCGGGACTTCCACAGATACGCAGTATTTT. Protein sequence: CASSATGTSTDTQYF.

The rearrangement uses TRBV3-1 (or the pseudogene TRBV3-2) and TRBJ1-6; the match to TRBD1 covers 10 bases. The V and J ends lost 6 bases and 8 bases, in that order; junction bases with no gene match: 10. Per the germline V gene, CDR1 is LGHDT and CDR2 is YNNKEL (reference sequence). The CDR3 extends over 16 amino acids. CDR3 bases: TGTGCCAGCAGGTCAGACAGGGGGCTGTTTTATTCACCCCTCCACTTT. This encodes CASRSDRGLFYSPLHF.

This sequence joins TRBV18 and TRBJ1-3, with TRBD1 as a possible D gene (5 bases). V was trimmed by 1 base and J by 1 base, leaving 8 bases between them. This CDR3 has 15 residues. CDR1 and CDR2 from the germline V gene are KGHSH and LQKENI. CDR3 DNA: TGTGCCAGCTCACCACTTGAGGGGTCTGGAAACACCATATATTTT. Its translation is CASSPLEGSGNTIYF.

The chain is built from TRBV7-9 and TRBJ1-4; TRBD1 aligns across 8 bases. This CDR3 region has 14 residues. The J segment lost 7 bases and the V segment lost 6 bases, leaving 7 bases of the junction unmatched. Per germline, CDR1 SEHNR and CDR2 FQNEAQ (reference sequence). The CDR3 loop is CASSPRGPGEKLFF. DNA for the CDR3: TGTGCCAGCAGTCCCAGGGGGCCGGGTGAAAAACTGTTTTTT.

The chain combines TRBV9 with TRBJ2-7, with 10 bases that match TRBD2. CDR3 size: 15 residues. Germline V gene sequence: CDR1 SGDLS, CDR2 YYNGEE. Trimming removed 0 bases from V and 0 bases from J; junction bases left unmatched: 0. CDR3 sequence: CASSVGTSGSYEQYF. For the CDR3, the DNA is TGTGCCAGCAGCGTAGGGACTAGCGGCTCCTACGAGCAGTACTTC.

This chain links TRBV6-2 or TRBV6-3 with TRBJ1-2, with TRBD1 matching over 7 bases. After removal of 5 bases from V and 1 base from J, the junction contained 10 bases not matched to a gene. Per germline, CDR1 MNHEY and CDR2 SVGEGT. The CDR3 spans 16 residues. The CDR3 DNA is TGTGCCAGCAGTAAGGCCCCGGACAGGCTTAACTATGGCTACACCTTC. Its protein is CASSKAPDRLNYGYTF.

The V gene is TRBV5-1, the J gene TRBJ1-1; a weak D match, TRBD1 (6 bases). CDR1 is SGHRS, CDR2 YFSETQ, per germline. The CDR3 sequence is 14 residues long. The V and J ends lost 2 bases and 2 bases respectively, with 10 bases between them. The CDR3 loop is CASSFAGANTEAFF. The CDR3 DNA is TGCGCCAGCAGCTTCGCGGGGGCCAACACTGAAGCTTTCTTT.

V is TRBV6-5 and J is TRBJ1-1; D may be TRBD1 (5 bases). Looked up from germline, CDR1 is MNHEY and CDR2 is SVGAGI. The CDR3 consists of 15 residues. V was clipped by 5 bases and J by 1 base, with 14 bases between them. The CDR3 protein is CASSRDDWGNTEAFF. CDR3 in DNA: TGTGCCAGCAGTCGGGACGATTGGGGGAACACTGAAGCTTTCTTT.

The chain has TRBV11-2 and TRBJ2-1, with no clear D. The length of the CDR3 is 14 residues. V gave up 5 bases and J gave up 0 bases, with 8 bases separating them. Germline CDR1 SGHAT, CDR2 FQNNGV. For the CDR3, the DNA is TGTGCCAGCAGCCCCTTTGTCTCCTACAATGAGCAGTTCTTC. Its translation: CASSPFVSYNEQFF.

V gene TRBV7-2 combines with J gene TRBJ1-2, with D maybe TRBD1 (6 bases). The germline gives CDR1 SGHTA, CDR2 FQGNSA. There are 15 residues in the CDR3. Trimming cost V 1 base and J 6 bases, with 15 bases left between them. CDR3 sequence (DNA): TGTGCCAGCAGCTTAGTGGGACAAGAGGGTAATGGCTACACCTTC. It specifies CASSLVGQEGNGYTF. Drawing the rest from reference TRBV7-2 and TRBJ1-2, the complete variable domain is GAGVSQSPSNKVTEKGKDVELRCDPISGHTALYWYRQSLGQGLEFLIYFQGNSAPDKSGLPSDRFSAERTGGSVSTLTIQRTQQEDSAVYLCASSLVGQEGNGYTFGSGTRLTVV.

The V and J genes are TRBV7-9 and TRBJ2-3; D unresolved. Between the trimmed V and J ends, which lost 5 bases and 0 bases, there was a span of 18 bases. Germline loops: CDR1 SEHNR, CDR2 FQNEAQ (reference sequence). The CDR3 has 17 residues. The CDR3 region is CASSALRTASSTDTQYF. As DNA, the CDR3 is TGTGCCAGCAGCGCACTAAGAACTGCCTCTAGCACAGATACGCAGTATTTT.

The J gene is TRBJ2-1, the V gene TRBV29-1, with TRBD2 matching over 10 bases. The CDR3 is made up of 19 amino acids. Unmatched junction bases numbered 17, after V lost 0 bases and J lost 6 bases. Germline V lookup: CDR1 SQVTM, CDR2 ANQGSEA. CDR3 residues: CSVEDAPGRKRGGLNEQFF. CDR3 coding DNA: TGCAGCGTTGAAGATGCGCCGGGACGGAAGCGGGGGGGCCTCAATGAGCAGTTCTTC.

J is TRBJ2-7 and V is TRBV7-2; no firm D call. This CDR3 contains 13 residues. Germline CDR1 is SGHTA and CDR2 is FQGNSA. V was clipped by 2 bases and J by 3 bases, with 8 bases between them. The CDR3 DNA follows: TGTGCCAGCAGCTTACATACAGACTACGAGCAGTACTTC. Translation gives CASSLHTDYEQYF.

V is TRBV11-2 and J is TRBJ2-7, with D perhaps being TRBD1 or TRBD2 (6 bases each). This CDR3 region has 15 residues. Deletions cut 3 bases from V and 6 bases from J, with 18 bases between. CDR1 is SGHAT and CDR2 is FQNNGV in the germline V gene. The CDR3, as DNA: TGTGCCAGCAGCTTTGGGGAGGACAGAGCGGGCGAGCAGTACTTC. Protein sequence: CASSFGEDRAGEQYF.

V and J are TRBV10-1 and TRBJ2-2; the D gene is possibly TRBD1 (6 bases). Germline V gene lookup returns CDR1 WNHNN and CDR2 SYGVQD (reference sequence). This CDR3 contains 13 residues. V gave up 8 bases and J gave up 6 bases, with 13 bases separating them. CDR3 in DNA: TGCGCCAGCGGTACAGGGATTGCCGGGGAGCTGTTTTTT. Translated, it gives CASGTGIAGELFF.

CDR3 protein: CASSSGDSGRAMDTQYF. The CDR3 nucleotides read TGTGCCAGCAGCTCCGGGGATAGCGGGAGGGCTATGGATACGCAGTATTTT. V gene TRBV11-2 combines with J gene TRBJ2-3; 11 positions match TRBD2. Germline CDR1 is SGHAT and CDR2 is FQNNGV. The CDR3 spans 17 residues. V lost 4 bases, J lost 6 bases, and 12 bases stayed unmatched.

The chain employs TRBV30 and TRBJ2-3, with D tentatively TRBD2 (6 bases). V dropped 7 bases and J dropped 0 bases, with 17 bases sitting between them. The CDR3 length is 15 residues. Germline loops: CDR1 GTSNPN, CDR2 SVGIG (reference sequence). This CDR3 reads CAYTDRDLSTDTQYF. CDR3 DNA sequence: TGTGCCTACACCGACCGGGACTTAAGCACAGATACGCAGTATTTT.

This clone was observed a handful of times. This chain links TRBV2 with TRBJ1-5; D gene unclear. The CDR3 length is 15 residues. CDR1 and CDR2 from the germline V gene are SNHLY and FYNNEI. The V and J ends lost 3 bases and 4 bases respectively, with 13 bases between them. In nucleotides, the CDR3 is TGTGCCAGCAGTGATTTTTCCAGAAGAAATCAGCCCCAGCATTTT. Its protein is CASSDFSRRNQPQHF.